These T cell receptor beta chains were read from a single sample in a study of shared clonotypes between healthy human individuals. Assay used: immunoSEQ multiplex PCR; TCRdb lists only in-frame clones, some missing. The sample has approximately 470,000 clones, about 84% seen once; the top ten hold more than 9.5%. The sequencing sample was made of PBMCs. The receptor set was obtained from a woman between 40 and 55 years old in good health. Some clones in this sample may be carry-over from other donors' samples. The CDR3 runs from the conserved cysteine through the conserved F or W. A D gene is named only where the DNA matches it firmly. Expanded clones get a size class; other rows say once, few or many, or leave the size out.

d_call | j_call | v_call | clone_size | cdr3_nt | cdr3_aa
NA | TRBJ2-2 | TRBV15 | NA | TGTGCCACCAGCAACAGAGAGGTAGGGGGACACAACACCGGGGAGCTGTTTTTT | CATSNREVGGHNTGELFF
TRBD2 | TRBJ2-7 | TRBV28 | NA | TGTGCCAGCAGCCGACTCGGACTAGCGGGCTTCTCCTACGAGCAGTACTTC | CASSRLGLAGFSYEQYF
NA | TRBJ2-3 | TRBV2 | NA | TGTGCCAGCAGTGGGAGGGGCACAGATACGCAGTATTTT | CASSGRGTDTQYF
NA | TRBJ2-7 | TRBV5-1 | NA | TGCGCCAGCAGCTGGGGAGCCAACTCCTACGAGCAGTACTTC | CASSWGANSYEQYF
TRBD2 | TRBJ2-5 | TRBV4-2 | NA | TGTGCCAGCAGCCCCGCTAGCGGGGAAGAGACCCAGTACTTC | CASSPASGEETQYF
NA | TRBJ1-4 | TRBV4-1 | few | TGCGCCAGCAGCCAAGGACCTGGGGTTGGAAAACTGTTTTTT | CASSQGPGVGKLFF
NA | TRBJ2-2 | TRBV19 | NA | TGTGCCAGTAGCCCACTGGGGGGAGGAACCGGGGAGCTGTTTTTT | CASSPLGGGTGELFF
NA | TRBJ1-3 | TRBV9 | NA | TGTGCCAGCAGCCCACAGCCGTTCTCTGGAAACACCATATATTTT | CASSPQPFSGNTIYF
NA | TRBJ1-1 | TRBV20-1 | medium-sized | TGCAGTGCTAGTAAGAACACTGAAGCTTTCTTT | CSASKNTEAFF
NA | TRBJ2-3 | TRBV7-2 | NA | TGTGCCAGCAGCTTAGATCCATCGCCGAGCACAGATACGCAGTATTTT | CASSLDPSPSTDTQYF
TRBD2 | TRBJ2-5 | TRBV4-1 | NA | TGCGCCAGCAGCCAAGCGAGGGCCGGGACTAGCGGGTACCAAGAGACCCAGTACTTC | CASSQARAGTSGYQETQYF
NA | TRBJ2-1 | TRBV5-1 | NA | TGCGCCAGCAGCCCTAACGAGGGATCCTACAATGAGCAGTTCTTC | CASSPNEGSYNEQFF
NA | TRBJ2-1 | TRBV4-3 | once | TGCGCCAGCAGCCAAGATATCAATAATATGGCGGGCTCCTACAATGAGCAGTTCTTC | CASSQDINNMAGSYNEQFF
TRBD1 | TRBJ1-1 | TRBV10-3 | NA | TGTGCCACGAAGACCGGGACAGTGAACACTGAAGCTTTCTTT | CATKTGTVNTEAFF
NA | TRBJ2-7 | TRBV5-4 | NA | TGTGCCAGCAGCGCCGGACGGAACTACGAGCAGTACTTC | CASSAGRNYEQYF
TRBD1 | TRBJ2-5 | TRBV5-1 | NA | TGCGCCAGCAGCATGGGACAGTTCCAAGAGACCCAGTACTTC | CASSMGQFQETQYF
NA | TRBJ1-1 | TRBV6-1 | few | TGTGCCAGCAGTCCCCCCCCCAACACTGAAGCTTTCTTT | CASSPPPNTEAFF
NA | TRBJ1-1 | TRBV30 | NA | TGTGCCTGGAGTGTACCTCCCCCAGGGGTTTGGAGCACTGAAGCTTTCTTT | CAWSVPPPGVWSTEAFF
NA | TRBJ1-2 | TRBV28 | few | TGTGCCAGCTCTCGAGCTAACTATGGCTACACCTTC | CASSRANYGYTF
NA | TRBJ2-3 | TRBV30 | many | TGTGCCTGGAGCGGGAGCACAGATACGCAGTATTTT | CAWSGSTDTQYF
NA | TRBJ2-1 | TRBV6-4 | NA | TGTGCCAGCAGTGACGGACAAGATCGGCAGTTCCCGTTCTTC | CASSDGQDRQFPFF
TRBD2 | TRBJ2-1 | TRBV7-8 | NA | TGTGCCAGCAGCTTAGTGGGCGGGAGGGCCGATGAGCAGTTCTTC | CASSLVGGRADEQFF
TRBD1 | TRBJ2-2 | TRBV11-3 | NA | TGTGCCAGCAGCTCCCAGACAGGGTCGGGCGGGGAGCTGTTTTTT | CASSSQTGSGGELFF
NA | TRBJ2-7 | TRBV27 | NA | TGTGCCAGCTCTCTTGGGGCAGGGAGCTCCTACGAGCAGTACTTC | CASSLGAGSSYEQYF
NA | TRBJ2-1 | TRBV27 | NA | TGTGCCAGCAGCGATATTAGCGGAGGACCCTACAATGAGCAGTTCTTC | CASSDISGGPYNEQFF
TRBD2 | TRBJ2-5 | TRBV14 | NA | TGTGCCAGCAGCCAAGTCGGACTAGGTACCCAGTACTTC | CASSQVGLGTQYF
NA | TRBJ2-7 | TRBV21-1 | many | TGTGCCAGCAGCAACGGGTGTCGGACAGGGCGTTTATACGAGCAGTACTTC | CASSNGCRTGRLYEQYF
TRBD2 | TRBJ2-7 | TRBV19 | NA | TGTGCCAGTGCCTCCGGGACTAGCGGCGGATACCACGAGCAGTACTTC | CASASGTSGGYHEQYF
NA | TRBJ1-1 | TRBV18 | few | TGTGCCAGCTCCCCAGGGGACACTGAAGCTTTCTTT | CASSPGDTEAFF
NA | TRBJ1-2 | TRBV10-1 | NA | TGCGCCAGCAGTAAAACGTCCGGAGGCTACACCTTC | CASSKTSGGYTF
NA | TRBJ2-3 | TRBV7-2 | NA | TGTGCCAGCAGCTTAGGGGGGGTTACGGATACGCAGTATTTT | CASSLGGVTDTQYF
TRBD1 | TRBJ2-7 | TRBV27 | NA | TGTGCCAGCAGGCGGATTGGACAGGGGGCGCCGTCCTACGAGCAGTACTTC | CASRRIGQGAPSYEQYF
TRBD1 | TRBJ1-4 | TRBV5-1 | NA | TGCGCCAGCAGCCTCTGGACAGGGGTTCAAAAACTGTTTTTT | CASSLWTGVQKLFF
TRBD2 | TRBJ2-7 | TRBV7-2 | NA | TGTGCCAGCAGTCTCGGCAGCGGGAGTAGTACCTACGAGCAGTACTTC | CASSLGSGSSTYEQYF
TRBD1 | TRBJ1-2 | TRBV5-1 | NA | TGCGCCAGCAGCCCCCAGGGGGCGGGTGGCTACACCTTC | CASSPQGAGGYTF
NA | TRBJ2-2 | TRBV6-5 | NA | TGTGCCAGCAGTTACGGGACATTGAACACCGGGGAGCTGTTTTTT | CASSYGTLNTGELFF
TRBD2 | TRBJ2-1 | TRBV5-1 | many | TGCGCCAGCAGCCCTTTAGCGGGAGGTGCCAATGAGCAGTTCTTC | CASSPLAGGANEQFF
NA | TRBJ1-2 | TRBV5-5 | NA | TGTGCCAGCAGCTTGCTGGGGCCAGGACAGTACACCTATGGCTACACCTTC | CASSLLGPGQYTYGYTF
NA | TRBJ2-1 | TRBV28 | NA | TGTGCCAGCAGTTTAAGCCAGGACTTAGGCAATCAGCTCTTC | CASSLSQDLGNQLF
TRBD1 | TRBJ1-2 | TRBV4-2 | NA | TGTGCCAGCAGCACTCCGGGACAGGGGTACTATGGCTACACCTTC | CASSTPGQGYYGYTF
NA | TRBJ1-1 | TRBV28 | once | TGTGCCAGCCACCAATTCCAGAACAACCAAGCTTTCTTT | CASHQFQNNQAFF
TRBD2 | TRBJ2-3 | TRBV4-3 | NA | TGCGCCAGCAGCCAGAGGGGATTAGCGGGGCGCACAGATACGCAGTATTTT | CASSQRGLAGRTDTQYF